This T cell receptor beta chain was retrieved from a study of PD-L1 blockade in urothelial cancer. Study-level information: Male patients with bladder-origin urothelial cancer numbered about 90% of the 29.

Assay: immunoSEQ multiplex PCR; the TCRdb copy retains only in-frame clones and omits some. The data contain tens of thousands of clones, approximately 77% of them seen just once; the ten biggest clones take up roughly 2.7%. V shed 2 bases and J 2 bases; nucleotides not matched to a gene: 10. The CDR3 is made up of 16 amino acids. Germline V gene lookup returns CDR1 SGHKS and CDR2 YYEKEE (reference sequence). The sequencing here drew on PBMCs, taken around atezolizumab (anti-PD-L1) treatment. The chain is built from TRBV5-5 and TRBJ2-7; TRBD1 aligns across 7 bases. This clonotype was sampled from a man between 65 and 80 years old with urothelial cancer. Written as DNA, the CDR3 is TGTGCCAGCAGCTTACGACAGGGAAGAGGAACCTACGAGCAGTACTTC. Residues: CASSLRQGRGTYEQYF. Variable domain in full (rest from reference TRBV5-5 and TRBJ2-7): DAGVTQSPTHLIKTRGQQVTLRCSPISGHKSVSWYQQVLGQGPQFIFQYYEKEERGRGNFPDRFSARQFPNYSSELNVNALLLGDSALYLCASSLRQGRGTYEQYFGPGTRLTVT.